This T cell receptor (beta chain) emerged from a study of cytomegalovirus exposure and HLA in healthy donors. On the study more broadly: It was reported in a later analysis that the 90 to 150 validation repertoires used the same platform as the 666 first-cohort repertoires.

This CDR3 has 14 amino acids. Per germline, CDR1 ENHRY and CDR2 SYGVKD. Trimming removed 9 bases from V and 10 bases from J; junction bases left unmatched: 13. Sequenced by immunoSEQ multiplex PCR; TCRdb stores in-frame clones only, minus some. Here the sample spans around 200,000 clones, about 80% being singletons. Study-level findings and limits: According to a subsequent analysis, TCR clusters identified in the first cohort showed a tendency to co-occur across the approximately 130 validation repertoires. In vitro, a few CMV-associated chains proved specific for CMV antigens. High specificity and sensitivity for cytomegalovirus status were reported for the classifier.

Notes on this clone: Its matching antigen is unknown.

Source material: PBMCs. This TCR came from a woman aged 18-29 years in good health and CMV-seropositive. The J gene is TRBJ2-1, the V gene TRBV10-3; 9 bases fit TRBD2. Written as DNA, the CDR3 is TGTGCCATAACGGCCGCTAGCGGGGCAAGGGAGCAGTTCTTC. It codes for CAITAASGAREQFF.